Reported below is one T cell receptor beta chain. Antigen unknown. V trimming: 0 bases; J trimming: 4 bases; junction bases outside the gene matches: 8. Germline lookup yields CDR1 MGHRA and CDR2 YSYEKL. The CDR3 length is 16 residues. The data are from a study of cytomegalovirus exposure and HLA in healthy donors. Study-wide results and limits: A few of the chains that were CMV-associated were confirmed in vitro to be specific for CMV antigens. Cytomegalovirus status was reportedly diagnosed by the classifier with high specificity and sensitivity.

The assay was immunoSEQ multiplex PCR, and TCRdb's table has in-frame clones only and misses some. The sample yields around 140,000 clones, approximately 90% seen once. This rearrangement joins TRBV4-1 to TRBJ2-7; TRBD1 agrees at 8 bases. What was sequenced was PBMCs. The TCR was taken from a man aged 18 to 35 in good health and CMV-seropositive. The DNA of the CDR3 is TGCGCCAGCAGCCAAGATTCCGGGACAGGCCTTTACGAGCAGTACTTC. Protein product: CASSQDSGTGLYEQYF.